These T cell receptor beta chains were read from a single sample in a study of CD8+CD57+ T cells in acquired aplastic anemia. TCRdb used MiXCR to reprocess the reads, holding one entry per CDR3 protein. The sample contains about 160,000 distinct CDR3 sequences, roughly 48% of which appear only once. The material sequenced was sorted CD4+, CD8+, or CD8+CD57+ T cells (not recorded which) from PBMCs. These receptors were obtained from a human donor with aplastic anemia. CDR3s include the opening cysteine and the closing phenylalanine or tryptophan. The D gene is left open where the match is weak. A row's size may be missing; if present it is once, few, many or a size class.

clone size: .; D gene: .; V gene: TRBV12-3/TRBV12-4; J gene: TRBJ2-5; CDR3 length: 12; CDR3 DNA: TGTGCCAGCAGTTTAGCGACAGAGACCCAGTACTTC; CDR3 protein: CASSLATETQYF
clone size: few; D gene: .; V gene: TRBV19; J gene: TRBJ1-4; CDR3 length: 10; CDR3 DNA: TGTGCCAGTACAGGGGAAAAACTGTTTTTT; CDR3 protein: CASTGEKLFF
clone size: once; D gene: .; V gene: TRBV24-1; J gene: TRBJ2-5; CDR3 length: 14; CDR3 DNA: TGTGCCACCAGTGATTTAGGGACCCAAGAGACCCAGTACTTC; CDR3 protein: CATSDLGTQETQYF
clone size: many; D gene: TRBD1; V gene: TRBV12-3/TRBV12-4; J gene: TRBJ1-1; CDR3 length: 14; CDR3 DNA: TGTGCCAGCAGGCTGACAGGGGGCAAATCTGAAGCTTTCTTT; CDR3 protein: CASRLTGGKSEAFF
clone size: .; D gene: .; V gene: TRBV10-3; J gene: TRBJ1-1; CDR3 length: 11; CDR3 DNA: TGTGCCATCTCAGGGGACACTGAAGCTTTCTTT; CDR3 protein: CAISGDTEAFF
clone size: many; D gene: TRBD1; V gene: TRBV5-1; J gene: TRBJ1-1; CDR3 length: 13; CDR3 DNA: TGCGCCAGCAGCACGGGACAGAACGGTGAAGCTTTCTTT; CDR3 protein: CASSTGQNGEAFF
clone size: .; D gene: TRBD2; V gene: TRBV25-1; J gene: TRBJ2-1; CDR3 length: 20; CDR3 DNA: TGTGCCAGCAGTCCCCAACGGACTTCTGGGGGGGGGGGACTATACAATGAGCAGTTCTTC; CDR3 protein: CASSPQRTSGGGGLYNEQFF
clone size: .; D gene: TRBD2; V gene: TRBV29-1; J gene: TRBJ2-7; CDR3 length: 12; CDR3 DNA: TGCAGCGTAGCACCCCTAGCGGACGAGCAGTACTTC; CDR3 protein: CSVAPLADEQYF
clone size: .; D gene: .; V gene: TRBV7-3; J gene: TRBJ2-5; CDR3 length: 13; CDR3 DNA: TGTGCCAGCAGCGGAGGCCCGGACGAGACCCAGTACTTC; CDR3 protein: CASSGGPDETQYF
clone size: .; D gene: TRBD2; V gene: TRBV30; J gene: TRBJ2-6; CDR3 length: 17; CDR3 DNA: TGTGCCAGCCCCACTAGCGGGTCGAGCTCTGGGGCCAACGTCCTGACTTTC; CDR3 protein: CASPTSGSSSGANVLTF
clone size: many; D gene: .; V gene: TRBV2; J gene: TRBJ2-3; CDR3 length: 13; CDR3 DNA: TGTGCCAGCGGGCAGAGACGTGGAGATACGCAGTATTTT; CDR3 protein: CASGQRRGDTQYF
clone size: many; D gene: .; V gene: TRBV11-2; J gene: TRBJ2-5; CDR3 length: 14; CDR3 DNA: TGTGCCAGCAGCTTTGCAGGGGAGGACGGGACCCAGTACTTC; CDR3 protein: CASSFAGEDGTQYF
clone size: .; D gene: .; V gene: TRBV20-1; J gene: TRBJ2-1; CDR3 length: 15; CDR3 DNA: TGCAGTGCTCTAGTTGGGGGGAGCAGCTACAATGAGCAGTTCTTC; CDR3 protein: CSALVGGSSYNEQFF